The source of this T cell receptor beta chain is a study of CD8+ T cells in alopecia areata. Germline assignment: CDR1 SQVTM and CDR2 ANQGSEA. This CDR3 contains 12 residues. Trimming took 5 bases from V and 8 from J, leaving 13 bases between them. Documented treatment: oral pan-JAK inhibitor, 5-10 mg twice daily. Broader study findings: Affected scalp, especially in alopecia totalis/universalis, had a higher clonality than normal scalp did.

Details on this clone: Its antigen is undetermined.

As the sequencing template, cDNA was produced by extracting RNA and reverse transcribing it. Assay: immunoSEQ multiplex PCR; the TCRdb copy retains only in-frame clones and omits some. The profile shows about 270,000 clones, approximately 60% of them singletons. This sequence was found in a human donor with alopecia areata. The source was CD4+ T cells sorted from blood, collected at approximately week 52, from a patient treated with tofacitinib. The chain employs TRBV29-1 and TRBJ2-1; unclear D gene. CDR3 sequence reads: CSVKGPSDEQFF. In DNA, the CDR3 is TGCAGCGTTAAAGGCCCGTCGGATGAGCAGTTCTTC.